A single sample gave rise to the 27 T cell receptor beta chains below, sequenced in a study of graft-versus-host responses after intestinal transplantation. Measured with immunoSEQ multiplex PCR; TCRdb has only the in-frame clones, and not every one. This sample has 90,000 to 120,000 clones, with approximately 88% found just once. These TCRs' antigens remain unknown. The sequences come from unstimulated CD4+ T cells sorted from spleen or lymph node cells, collected before transplant. These receptors came from a human donor who was the organ donor for an intestinal transplant.

The J gene is TRBJ2-2, the V gene TRBV2; 10 positions agree with TRBD1. J lost 7 bases, V lost 4 bases, and 3 bases had no gene match. CDR3 length equals 14 residues. CDR1 and CDR2 (germline): SNHLY, FYNNEI. CDR3 coding DNA: TGTGCCAGCAGTGGACAGGGGGCAGGCGGGGAGCTGTTTTTT. Protein product: CASSGQGAGGELFF. Together with reference TRBV2 and TRBJ2-2, the CDR3 gives the full variable domain: EPEVTQTPSHQVTQMGQEVILRCVPISNHLYFYWYRQILGQKVEFLVSFYNNEISEKSEIFDDQFSVERPDGSNFTLKIRSTKLEDSAMYFCASSGQGAGGELFFGEGSRLTVL.

The rearrangement links TRBV30 to TRBJ2-3; D possibly corresponds to TRBD1 (5 bases). V was clipped by 5 bases and J by 0 bases, with 9 bases between them. The CDR3 has 13 amino acids. The germline V gene has CDR1 GTSNPN and CDR2 SVGIG (reference sequence). The CDR3 sequence: CAWGAVSTDTQYF. The CDR3 DNA is TGTGCCTGGGGGGCGGTAAGCACAGATACGCAGTATTTT.

The rearrangement joins TRBV10-3 to TRBJ1-2; no reliable D call. CDR3 length: 14 amino acids. V was clipped by 1 base and J by 4 bases, with 10 bases between them. Germline values: CDR1 ENHRY, CDR2 SYGVKD. CDR3 residues: CAISELEGSYGYTF. In DNA, the CDR3 is TGTGCCATCAGTGAGTTGGAGGGAAGCTATGGCTACACCTTC.

This clone came up once. The chain joins TRBV7-3 to TRBJ2-3; the D gene could be TRBD1 or TRBD2 (6 bases each). V shed 5 bases and J shed 8 bases, with 20 bases lying between them. Germline CDR1 and CDR2: SGHTA and FQGTGA. The CDR3 is made up of 15 amino acids. CDR3 residues: CASSLTRGPEVTQYF. CDR3 DNA: TGTGCCAGCAGCCTGACTCGGGGGCCCGAGGTTACGCAGTATTTT.

The chain employs TRBV11-3 and TRBJ2-3, with 9 bases lining up with TRBD2. Trimming cost V 5 bases and J 3 bases; bases outside gene matches: 6. The CDR3 contains 15 residues. Germline V gene data show CDR1 as SGHNT and CDR2 as YENEEA. CDR3 nucleotides: TGTGCCAGCAGCCCCCTCGGACTAGCGACAGATACGCAGTATTTT. Amino acid sequence: CASSPLGLATDTQYF. Filled out from reference TRBV11-3 and TRBJ2-3, the complete variable domain reads EAGVVQSPRYKIIEKKQPVAFWCNPISGHNTLYWYLQNLGQGPELLIRYENEEAVDDSQLPKDRFSAERLKGVDSTLKIQPAELGDSAVYLCASSPLGLATDTQYFGPGTRLTVL.

There are a few counts of this clone. The chain recombines TRBV5-5 with TRBJ1-1, with no clear D. V lost 6 bases and J lost 1, with 13 bases in between. The CDR3 length is 14 residues. Per the germline V gene, CDR1 is SGHKS and CDR2 is YYEKEE (reference sequence). The CDR3 spells CASTPTAGNTEAFF. CDR3 coding DNA: TGTGCCAGCACCCCAACGGCGGGGAACACTGAAGCTTTCTTT.

In DNA, the CDR3 is TGTGCCAGCAGACTCCGGGGGGGAGAGACCCAGTACTTC. Translation: CASRLRGGETQYF. This chain uses TRBV5-6 with TRBJ2-5; 8 bases fit TRBD2. The ends lost 5 bases at V and 4 bases at J; junction bases unmatched: 4. Germline V gene data show CDR1 as SGHDT and CDR2 as YYEEEE. This CDR3 contains 13 residues. The full variable domain, in which reference TRBV5-6 and TRBJ2-5 provide the parts outside the CDR3, is DAGVTQSPTHLIKTRGQQVTLRCSPKSGHDTVSWYQQALGQGPQFIFQYYEEEERQRGNFPDRFSGHQFPNYSSELNVNALLLGDSALYLCASRLRGGETQYFGPGTRLLVL.

The CDR3 reads CASSLARNSPLHF. The CDR3 region has the DNA TGCGCCAGCAGCTTGGCGAGGAATTCACCCCTCCACTTT. The chain links TRBV5-1 to TRBJ1-6; no reliable D call. CDR1 is SGHRS, CDR2 YFSETQ, per germline. The CDR3 is made up of 13 amino acids. V was clipped by 0 bases and J by 7 bases, with 5 bases between them.

This clone is a singleton in its sample. The rearrangement links TRBV5-6 to TRBJ2-3; D uncertain. Germline lookup yields CDR1 SGHDT and CDR2 YYEEEE. V gave up 0 bases and J gave up 5 bases, with 7 bases separating them. The CDR3 sequence is 13 residues long. The CDR3 loop reads CASSLAARDTQYF. The CDR3 region has the DNA TGTGCCAGCAGCTTGGCAGCCAGAGATACGCAGTATTTT.

This clone showed up just a few times. The chain has TRBV30 and TRBJ2-1; TRBD2 is a possible D gene (5 bases). Germline CDR1 reads GTSNPN; CDR2 reads SVGIG (reference sequence). Trimming took 2 bases from V and 4 from J, leaving 15 bases between them. The CDR3 spans 15 residues. The CDR3 sequence is CAWSPHGVLYNEQFF. Here the CDR3 DNA reads TGTGCCTGGAGTCCTCACGGGGTCTTATACAATGAGCAGTTCTTC.

The chain is built from TRBV9 and TRBJ1-1; 9 positions match TRBD1. Per the germline V gene, CDR1 is SGDLS and CDR2 is YYNGEE. Trimming cost V 10 bases and J 0 bases; bases outside gene matches: 13. The CDR3 has 16 amino acids. The CDR3 bases are TGTGCCGGGGCCCTACAGGGGGCGCGAATGAACACTGAAGCTTTCTTT. Amino acids: CAGALQGARMNTEAFF.

The chain combines TRBV18 with TRBJ1-1; 8 nucleotides agree with TRBD1. The CDR3 spans 15 residues. Trimming took 3 bases from V and 0 from J; bases not matched to a gene: 3. Germline V CDR1 and CDR2: KGHSH, LQKENI. Here the CDR3 reads CASSPQGALNTEAFF. For the CDR3, the DNA is TGTGCCAGCTCACCCCAGGGGGCGTTGAACACTGAAGCTTTCTTT.

This chain links TRBV19 with TRBJ2-2, with 9 bases identical to TRBD2. V dropped 4 bases and J dropped 1; count of bases not matched to a gene: 4. Per the germline V gene, CDR1 is LNHDA and CDR2 is SQIVND (reference sequence). The CDR3 is made up of 16 amino acids. CDR3 bases: TGTGCCAGTAGTAGAAGCGGGGGGCGGAACACCGGGGAGCTGTTTTTT. Amino acid sequence: CASSRSGGRNTGELFF.

This chain links TRBV29-1 with TRBJ1-1; no clear D gene. Germline V gene sequence: CDR1 SQVTM, CDR2 ANQGSEA. Trimming removed 6 bases at V and 4 bases at J, with 9 bases between. This CDR3 region has 11 residues. CDR3 nucleotides: TGCAGCGTCGGCGGGCCCACTGAAGCTTTCTTT. It codes for CSVGGPTEAFF.

This clone was observed once. The chain has TRBV6-6 and TRBJ2-3, with TRBD2 matching over 9 bases. V gave up 6 bases and J gave up 6 bases; unmatched junction bases: 4. Per the germline V gene, CDR1 is MNHNY and CDR2 is SVGAGI (reference sequence). The CDR3 runs 13 residues. This CDR3 is CASSRSGSDTQYF. The CDR3 coding sequence is TGTGCCAGCAGCCGTAGCGGGAGCGATACGCAGTATTTT.

The chain is built from TRBV5-6 and TRBJ1-2; D is uncertain. Trimming removed 3 bases at V and 4 bases at J, with 19 bases between. CDR3 length: 16 amino acids. Per germline, CDR1 SGHDT and CDR2 YYEEEE. CDR3: CASSSSASRSSYGYTF. The CDR3 DNA reads as TGTGCCAGCAGCTCTTCGGCATCCCGGTCTAGCTATGGCTACACCTTC.

The J gene is TRBJ2-7, the V gene TRBV5-6; 10 bases map to TRBD2. CDR3 length: 15 residues. CDR1 is SGHDT, CDR2 YYEEEE, per germline. With V trimmed by 2 bases and J by 4 bases, 6 bases remained unmatched. The chain's CDR3 is CASSFLLAGAYEQYF. The CDR3 DNA follows: TGTGCCAGCAGCTTTCTTCTAGCGGGAGCTTACGAGCAGTACTTC.

The CDR3 here is CASSVGNYNEQFF. DNA for the CDR3: TGTGCCAGCAGCGTGGGAAATTACAATGAGCAGTTCTTC. The chain uses TRBV5-4 and TRBJ2-1; no definite D call. With 4 bases removed from V and 4 bases from J, the gap between germline ends came to 9 bases. The CDR3 sequence is 13 residues long. CDR1 is SGHNT and CDR2 is YYREEE in the germline V gene (reference sequence).

J is TRBJ2-3 and V is TRBV7-9; the D is unclear. Germline V lookup: CDR1 SEHNR, CDR2 FQNEAQ (reference sequence). Trimming took off 1 base at V and 1 base at J, with 9 bases between the two ends. CDR3 length: 15 amino acids. The CDR3 coding sequence is TGTGCCAGCAGCTTAGTTCTCCCCGGCACAGATACGCAGTATTTT. This gives the protein CASSLVLPGTDTQYF.

The V call is TRBV10-1, the J call TRBJ1-2; a possible D gene is TRBD1 (5 bases). V shed 2 bases and J shed 8 bases, with 12 bases lying between them. Germline CDR1 is WNHNN and CDR2 is SYGVQD (reference sequence). The CDR3 contains 13 residues. The CDR3 region has the DNA TGCGCCAGCAGTGAGAATGGGGCGCGCGGCTACACCTTC. Its protein product is CASSENGARGYTF.

This clone was seen a single time. The rearrangement uses TRBV5-1 and TRBJ2-2; D is uncertain. The CDR3 is 13 amino acids. V gave up 2 bases and J gave up 5 bases, with 7 bases separating them. The germline gives CDR1 SGHRS, CDR2 YFSETQ. DNA for the CDR3: TGCGCCAGCAGCTTTGAACAGACCGGGGAGCTGTTTTTT. This codes for CASSFEQTGELFF.

The chain links TRBV29-1 to TRBJ1-4, with 9 bases aligning to TRBD1. The CDR3 consists of 16 residues. V lost 4 bases and J lost 0; bases outside the gene matches: 6. Germline CDR1 SQVTM, CDR2 ANQGSEA. The CDR3 protein is CSVATGGYATNEKLFF. The DNA of the CDR3 is TGCAGCGTTGCGACAGGGGGTTACGCAACTAATGAAAAACTGTTTTTT.

The DNA for the CDR3 is TGTGCCAGCAGCCCGTCGCGGGGGTTCAATGAGCAGTTCTTC. Encoded protein: CASSPSRGFNEQFF. The V call is TRBV11-2, the J call TRBJ2-1; TRBD2 matches 7 bases. The CDR3 has 14 residues. J was trimmed by 6 bases and V by 5 bases; bases with no gene match: 7. CDR1 and CDR2 from the germline V gene are SGHAT and FQNNGV.

The chain has TRBV6-6 and TRBJ1-4; tentative D call: TRBD1 (6 bases). Germline V lookup: CDR1 MNHNY, CDR2 SVGAGI (reference sequence). This CDR3 is built from 15 residues. V was pared by 0 bases and J by 8 bases, with 13 bases between. CDR3 sequence: CASSYSGGLIEKLFF. The CDR3 coding sequence is TGTGCCAGCAGTTACTCGGGGGGGCTGATCGAAAAACTGTTTTTT.

V is TRBV5-1 and J is TRBJ2-2, with 9 bases matching TRBD1. Trimming at V came to 3 bases and at J to 3 bases, leaving 12 bases not matched to a gene. The CDR3 is 18 amino acids. Per the germline V gene, CDR1 is SGHRS and CDR2 is YFSETQ. The CDR3 loop reads CASSSTPNRGRDTGELFF. The CDR3 DNA reads as TGCGCCAGCAGCTCAACACCCAACAGGGGGCGGGACACCGGGGAGCTGTTTTTT.

The rearrangement links TRBV2 to TRBJ1-1; maybe TRBD1 (5 bases). Trimming cost V 6 bases and J 4 bases, with 15 bases left between them. Germline V gene lookup returns CDR1 SNHLY and CDR2 FYNNEI. The CDR3 consists of 14 residues. The DNA for the CDR3 is TGTGCCAGCAGGAACCCCTTGAGGGGCACTGAAGCTTTCTTT. Protein product: CASRNPLRGTEAFF.

Concerning this clone: One end of the junction does not line up with germline, which may come from a read error. V gene TRBV27 combines with J gene TRBJ1-1; D remains ambiguous. The CDR3 totals 16 residues. Germline CDR1 MNHEY, CDR2 SMNVEV (reference sequence). This chain's CDR3 is CASSLSGRSLEPEAFF. The CDR3, as DNA: TGTGCCAGCAGTCTATCAGGACGAAGCTTGGAACCTGAAGCTTTCTTT.